This T cell receptor beta chain was sequenced during a study of cytomegalovirus exposure and HLA in healthy donors. General study findings and limits: Common viral pathogens seemed to be connected with several of the most significant clusters, according to a later analysis. According to an earlier analysis, most TCR beta V segments yielded productive rearrangements about 87% or about 30% of the time. In a later analysis, HLA-C alleles had the fewest associated TCRs, DRB1 alleles the most. Rarity marked most TCR sequences, yet some public TCRs occurred in many donors.

This clone was seen more than once but under ten times. Its antigen is undetermined. Primers: 60 Vbeta forward and 13 Jbeta reverse. TCRdb's table, derived via immunoSEQ multiplex PCR, lists solely in-frame clones and lacks some. The sample consists of 75,000 to 90,000 clones, around three fifths of them appearing once. Sample: PBMCs. The clonotype comes from a woman between 35 and 50 years old in good health and CMV-seropositive.

CDR3: CASSYSLAEETQYF. CDR3 nucleotides: TGTGCCAGCAGTTACAGTCTAGCGGAAGAGACCCAGTACTTC. This chain links TRBV6-5 with TRBJ2-5; 7 positions match TRBD2. V trimming: 2 bases; J trimming: 3 bases; junction bases outside the gene matches: 3. Germline V gives CDR1 MNHEY, CDR2 SVGAGI. The CDR3 runs 14 residues.